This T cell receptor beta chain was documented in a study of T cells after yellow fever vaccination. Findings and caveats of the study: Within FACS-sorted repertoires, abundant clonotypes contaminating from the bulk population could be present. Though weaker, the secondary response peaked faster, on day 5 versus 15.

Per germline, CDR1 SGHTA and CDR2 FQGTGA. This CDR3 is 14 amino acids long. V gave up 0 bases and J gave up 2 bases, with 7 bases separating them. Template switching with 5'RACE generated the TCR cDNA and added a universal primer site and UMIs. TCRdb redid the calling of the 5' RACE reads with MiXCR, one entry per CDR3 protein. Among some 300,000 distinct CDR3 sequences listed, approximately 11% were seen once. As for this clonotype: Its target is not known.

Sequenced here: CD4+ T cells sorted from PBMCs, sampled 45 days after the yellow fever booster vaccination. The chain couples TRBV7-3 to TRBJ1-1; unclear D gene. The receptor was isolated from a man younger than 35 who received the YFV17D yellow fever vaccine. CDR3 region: CASSLTGQNTEAFF. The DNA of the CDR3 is TGTGCCAGCAGCTTAACGGGTCAAAACACTGAAGCTTTCTTT.